The 27 T cell receptor beta chains reported below all come from one sample, sequenced in a study of blood T cell repertoires in COVID-19. The assay was immunoSEQ multiplex PCR, and TCRdb's table has in-frame clones only and misses some. Of 210,000 or so clones in the sample, around four fifths were seen once. Sequenced sample: peripheral blood. These receptors were collected from a woman older than 75 with active or convalescent COVID-19.

The chain employs TRBV19 and TRBJ1-5, with a weak D call TRBD1 (5 bases). CDR3 length: 13 amino acids. V lost 3 bases to trimming and J lost 6 bases, with 9 bases between them. CDR1 is LNHDA and CDR2 is SQIVND in the germline V gene (reference sequence). The CDR3 DNA reads as TGTGCCAGTAGTATGGGAGGGGCTCAGCCCCAGCATTTT. It encodes CASSMGGAQPQHF.

The chain combines TRBV12-3 or TRBV12-4 with TRBJ2-7; 7 positions match TRBD1. CDR3 length: 13 residues. V dropped 4 bases and J dropped 4; count of bases not matched to a gene: 4. The CDR3 DNA sequence: TGTGCCAGCAGTTACGGCAGGGGGTACGAGCAGTACTTC. This gives the protein CASSYGRGYEQYF.

The rearrangement links TRBV6-2 or TRBV6-3 to TRBJ1-5; TRBD1 agrees at 7 bases. There are 14 residues in the CDR3. The V gene's germline CDR1 is MNHEY and CDR2 SVGEGT. V was pared by 6 bases and J by 7 bases, with 9 bases of the junction left unmatched. CDR3 sequence: CASSDRQGWQPQHF. The CDR3 DNA sequence: TGTGCCAGCAGCGACCGACAGGGATGGCAGCCCCAGCATTTT.

V is TRBV7-9 and J is TRBJ2-1, with 7 bases identical to TRBD1. The trim removed 1 base at V and 7 bases at J, leaving 4 bases unmatched. This CDR3 has 14 residues. From germline, CDR1 is SEHNR and CDR2 FQNEAQ (reference sequence). CDR3 region: CASSLGDSRNEQFF. In nucleotides, the CDR3 is TGTGCCAGCAGCTTAGGGGACAGTAGAAATGAGCAGTTCTTC. The whole variable domain, remainder taken from reference TRBV7-9 and TRBJ2-1, is DTGVSQNPRHKITKRGQNVTFRCDPISEHNRLYWYRQTLGQGPEFLTYFQNEAQLEKSRLLSDRFSAERPKGSFSTLEIQRTEQGDSAMYLCASSLGDSRNEQFFGPGTRLTVL.

Only a few counts were recorded for this clone. The chain couples TRBV7-9 to TRBJ1-2, with 9 bases aligning to TRBD1. Germline-derived CDR1 and CDR2 are SEHNR and FQNEAQ (reference sequence). V gave up 1 base and J gave up 5 bases; unmatched junction bases: 2. The CDR3 runs to 14 residues. DNA of the CDR3: TGTGCCAGCAGCTTAGGAGACAGGGGGTATGGCTACACCTTC. It encodes CASSLGDRGYGYTF.

This clone was seen once. The identical CDR3 is also encoded by other nucleotide sequences in the sample. The V call is TRBV5-4, the J call TRBJ2-2, with TRBD2 matching over 10 bases. Germline V CDR1 and CDR2: SGHNT, YYREEE (reference sequence). The CDR3 has 16 residues. Trimming took 0 bases from V and 1 from J; bases not matched to a gene: 0. The CDR3 nucleotides read TGTGCCAGCAGCTTGGGACTAGCGGGGAACACCGGGGAGCTGTTTTTT. It translates to CASSLGLAGNTGELFF.

The chain combines TRBV7-3 with TRBJ2-1; 9 positions agree with TRBD1. Unmatched junction bases numbered 3, after V lost 4 bases and J lost 2 bases. The CDR3 is 15 amino acids. The germline V gene encodes CDR1 SGHTA and CDR2 FQGTGA. In DNA form, the CDR3 reads TGTGCCAGCAGCTACGACAGGGGGACCTACAATGAGCAGTTCTTC. It translates to CASSYDRGTYNEQFF.

This chain uses TRBV10-3 with TRBJ1-2; D is undetermined. Trimming pared 3 bases from V and 4 bases from J, leaving 9 bases between. CDR3 length equals 13 residues. The V gene's germline CDR1 is ENHRY and CDR2 SYGVKD. CDR3: CAISERQVYGYTF. CDR3 DNA sequence: TGTGCCATCAGTGAACGGCAGGTCTATGGCTACACCTTC.

V is TRBV7-2 and J is TRBJ2-5; D gene unclear. This CDR3 comprises 15 residues. Germline V gene data show CDR1 as SGHTA and CDR2 as FQGNSA. The V gene lost 1 base and the J gene lost 7 bases, with 16 bases spanning the gap. CDR3 region: CASSLDPSGRGTQYF. Written as DNA, the CDR3 is TGTGCCAGCAGCTTAGACCCCAGTGGTCGTGGGACCCAGTACTTC. Variable domain in full (rest from reference TRBV7-2 and TRBJ2-5): GAGVSQSPSNKVTEKGKDVELRCDPISGHTALYWYRQSLGQGLEFLIYFQGNSAPDKSGLPSDRFSAERTGGSVSTLTIQRTQQEDSAVYLCASSLDPSGRGTQYFGPGTRLLVL.

This sequence joins TRBV7-2 and TRBJ2-2; D perhaps matches TRBD2 (5 bases). Germline loops: CDR1 SGHTA, CDR2 FQGNSA. This CDR3 contains 14 residues. The germline V and J ends were trimmed by 3 bases and 3 bases, with 8 bases remaining between them. CDR3 loop: CASSLGRHTGELFF. CDR3 sequence (DNA): TGTGCCAGCAGCTTGGGGAGACACACCGGGGAGCTGTTTTTT.

V and J are TRBV6-5 and TRBJ2-7; maybe TRBD2 (7 bases). V lost 5 bases and J 2 bases, leaving 16 bases between the germline ends. The CDR3 extends over 15 amino acids. Germline CDR1 MNHEY, CDR2 SVGAGI. CDR3 in amino acids: CASSRPGGDTYEQYF. Here the CDR3 DNA reads TGTGCCAGCAGTCGGCCGGGGGGCGATACCTACGAGCAGTACTTC.

CDR3 loop: CASTIGQNNEQFF. For the CDR3, the DNA is TGTGCCAGCACTATAGGACAGAACAATGAGCAGTTCTTC. The chain employs TRBV2 and TRBJ2-1, with D possibly being TRBD1 (6 bases). This CDR3 comprises 13 residues. CDR1 and CDR2 (germline): SNHLY, FYNNEI. V gave up 7 bases and J gave up 5 bases, with 12 bases separating them.

CDR3 region: CASSRPLPGQSNYNEQFF. In DNA, the CDR3 is TGTGCCAGCAGCCGACCCCTTCCGGGACAGTCGAACTACAATGAGCAGTTCTTC. This chain uses TRBV6-2 or TRBV6-3 with TRBJ2-1; 7 nucleotides line up with TRBD1. The germline V gene encodes CDR1 MNHEY and CDR2 SVGEGT. V lost 6 bases, J lost 3 bases, and 17 bases stayed unmatched. The CDR3 covers 18 residues.

This chain links TRBV27 with TRBJ1-3; D is possibly TRBD1 (5 bases). Looked up from germline, CDR1 is MNHEY and CDR2 is SMNVEV (reference sequence). The CDR3 is 13 amino acids. V shed 6 bases and J shed 8 bases, with 14 bases lying between them. This chain's CDR3 is CASRPGGTHTIYF. CDR3 bases: TGTGCCAGCAGACCGGGGGGTACGCACACCATATATTTT.

The J gene is TRBJ1-5, the V gene TRBV6-6; D is perhaps TRBD1 (5 bases). The CDR3 consists of 14 residues. The germline V gene has CDR1 MNHNY and CDR2 SVGAGI (reference sequence). V was clipped by 7 bases and J by 1 base, with 11 bases between them. CDR3 DNA sequence: TGTGCCAGCATCCGCCCAGGGAGCAATCAGCCCCAGCATTTT. As protein: CASIRPGSNQPQHF.

With regard to this clone: Within the sample, other DNA sequences also encode this same CDR3. The V gene is TRBV5-1, the J gene TRBJ1-1; D is uncertain. Germline values: CDR1 SGHRS, CDR2 YFSETQ. Trimming cost V 0 bases and J 1 base, with 7 bases left between them. The CDR3 is made up of 14 amino acids. CDR3 in amino acids: CASSLVAGNTEAFF. CDR3 DNA: TGCGCCAGCAGCTTGGTGGCAGGGAACACTGAAGCTTTCTTT.

The DNA for the CDR3 is TGTGCCACTAGACAGGGGGCAACTAGCACAGATACGCAGTATTTT. Translating it yields CATRQGATSTDTQYF. The chain uses TRBV19 and TRBJ2-3; 10 positions match TRBD1. The CDR3 length is 15 residues. Germline V gene data show CDR1 as LNHDA and CDR2 as SQIVND (reference sequence). The ends lost 10 bases at V and 0 bases at J; junction bases unmatched: 7.

The chain is built from TRBV6-6 and TRBJ1-6; 9 nucleotides match TRBD1. This CDR3 contains 14 residues. The germline gives CDR1 MNHNY, CDR2 SVGAGI (reference sequence). Trimming cost V 5 bases and J 9 bases; bases outside gene matches: 5. The chain's CDR3 is CASSLRDRVSPLHF. The CDR3 DNA is TGTGCCAGCAGTCTCCGGGACAGGGTTTCACCCCTCCACTTT.

The CDR3 nucleotides read TGTGCCAGCAGCGTAGACAGGGGTGTAGATACGCAGTATTTT. Translation: CASSVDRGVDTQYF. The V gene is TRBV9, the J gene TRBJ2-3; the match to TRBD1 covers 7 bases. Germline CDR1 is SGDLS and CDR2 is YYNGEE. With 0 bases clipped from V and 5 bases from J, the junction kept 3 bases outside the gene matches. The CDR3 has 14 amino acids.

V usage is TRBV3-1 (or the pseudogene TRBV3-2) and J usage is TRBJ2-1, with 7 bases matching TRBD2. V trimming: 4 bases; J trimming: 6 bases; junction bases outside the gene matches: 6. The CDR3 runs 14 residues. Germline CDR1 is LGHDT and CDR2 is YNNKEL (reference sequence). The CDR3 DNA reads TGTGCCAGCAGCCTGAGCGGGACTTTCAATGAGCAGTTCTTC. It translates to CASSLSGTFNEQFF.

This chain uses TRBV5-4 with TRBJ1-1, with D tentatively TRBD1 (6 bases). This CDR3 is 12 amino acids long. V was cut by 7 bases and J by 2 bases, with 9 bases left in between. Germline V gives CDR1 SGHNT, CDR2 YYREEE (reference sequence). The CDR3: CASGQFNTEAFF. The CDR3 DNA is TGTGCCAGCGGACAGTTTAACACTGAAGCTTTCTTT.

This CDR3 reads CASHGTSGAKSSYNEQFF. The CDR3 DNA sequence: TGTGCCAGCCATGGGACTAGCGGTGCTAAGAGCTCCTACAATGAGCAGTTCTTC. The J gene is TRBJ2-1, the V gene TRBV18; the match to TRBD2 covers 11 bases. The CDR3 sequence is 18 residues long. Looked up from germline, CDR1 is KGHSH and CDR2 is LQKENI. V lost 8 bases and J lost 0; bases outside the gene matches: 12.

This clone was counted a few times. CDR3 amino acids: CASSRSGNSTDTQYF. The CDR3 nucleotides read TGTGCCAGCAGCAGGTCAGGTAATAGCACAGATACGCAGTATTTT. The rearrangement joins TRBV7-3 to TRBJ2-3; D gene uncertain. CDR1 SGHTA and CDR2 FQGTGA come from the germline V gene. The CDR3 runs to 15 residues. With 5 bases removed from V and 0 bases from J, the gap between germline ends came to 12 bases.

The chain employs TRBV12-3 or TRBV12-4 and TRBJ2-5; D is undetermined. The V gene lost 4 bases and the J gene lost 0 bases, with 6 bases spanning the gap. This CDR3 is 13 amino acids long. The CDR3 bases are TGTGCCAGCAGTTACCTAGACCAAGAGACCCAGTACTTC. This translates into CASSYLDQETQYF.

The chain is built from TRBV15 and TRBJ1-1; perhaps TRBD1 as D (5 bases). Germline CDR1 reads LNHNV; CDR2 reads YYDKDF (reference sequence). The CDR3 runs 15 residues. Between the trimmed V and J ends, which lost 0 bases and 1 base, there was a span of 9 bases. CDR3 nucleotide sequence: TGTGCCACCAGCAGAGATTTCAGGGAGAACACTGAAGCTTTCTTT. Amino acid sequence: CATSRDFRENTEAFF. Drawing the rest from reference TRBV15 and TRBJ1-1, the complete variable domain is DAMVIQNPRYQVTQFGKPVTLSCSQTLNHNVMYWYQQKSSQAPKLLFHYYDKDFNNEADTPDNFQSRRPNTSFCFLDIRSPGLGDTAMYLCATSRDFRENTEAFFGQGTRLTVV.

The CDR3 coding sequence is TGTGCCAGCAGCCAAGCTTTAGACTTTGAAAAACTGTTTTTT. This sequence encodes CASSQALDFEKLFF. The chain links TRBV11-2 to TRBJ1-4, with D hard to call. Trimming took 5 bases from V and 7 from J, leaving 14 bases between them. The CDR3 runs 14 residues. Germline values: CDR1 SGHAT, CDR2 FQNNGV.

The rearrangement uses TRBV6-5 and TRBJ1-4; 9 bases align to TRBD1. There are 16 residues in the CDR3. Germline V gives CDR1 MNHEY, CDR2 SVGAGI. Unmatched junction bases numbered 9, after V lost 0 bases and J lost 10 bases. CDR3 coding DNA: TGTGCCAGCAGTTACTCGGGGGGTAGGGACAGGGCAAAACTGTTTTTT. Its translation: CASSYSGGRDRAKLFF.